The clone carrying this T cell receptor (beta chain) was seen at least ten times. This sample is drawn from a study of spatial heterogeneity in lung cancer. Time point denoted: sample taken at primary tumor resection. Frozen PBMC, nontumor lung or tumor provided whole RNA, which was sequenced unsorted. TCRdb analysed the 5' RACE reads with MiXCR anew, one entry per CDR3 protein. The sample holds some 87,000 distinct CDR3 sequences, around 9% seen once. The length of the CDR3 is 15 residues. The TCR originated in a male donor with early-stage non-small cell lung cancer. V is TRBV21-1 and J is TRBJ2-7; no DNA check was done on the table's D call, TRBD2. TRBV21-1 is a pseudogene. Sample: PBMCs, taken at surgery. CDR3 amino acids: CASSKVPAGDYEQYF. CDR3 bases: TGTGCCAGCAGCAAAGTGCCAGCGGGGGATTACGAGCAGTACTTC.